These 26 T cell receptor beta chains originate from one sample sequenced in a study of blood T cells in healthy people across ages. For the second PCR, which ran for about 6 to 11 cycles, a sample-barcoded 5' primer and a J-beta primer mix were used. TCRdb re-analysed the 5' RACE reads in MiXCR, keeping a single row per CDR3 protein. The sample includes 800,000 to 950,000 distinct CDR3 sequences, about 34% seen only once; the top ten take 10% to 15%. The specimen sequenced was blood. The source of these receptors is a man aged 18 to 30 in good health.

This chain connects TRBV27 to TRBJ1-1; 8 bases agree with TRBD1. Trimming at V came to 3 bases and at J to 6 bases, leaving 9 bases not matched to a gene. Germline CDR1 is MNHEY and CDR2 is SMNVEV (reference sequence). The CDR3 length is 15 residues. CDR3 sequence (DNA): TGTGCCAGCAGTTTGCAGGGGGCCCGTGGGGCTGAAGCTTTCTTT. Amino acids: CASSLQGARGAEAFF.

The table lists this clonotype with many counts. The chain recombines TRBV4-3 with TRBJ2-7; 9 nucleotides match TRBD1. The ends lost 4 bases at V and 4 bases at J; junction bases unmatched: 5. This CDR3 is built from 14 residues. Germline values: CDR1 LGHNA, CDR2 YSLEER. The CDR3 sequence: CASSLNRGPYEQYF. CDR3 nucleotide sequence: TGCGCCAGCAGCCTCAACAGGGGGCCGTACGAGCAGTACTTC.

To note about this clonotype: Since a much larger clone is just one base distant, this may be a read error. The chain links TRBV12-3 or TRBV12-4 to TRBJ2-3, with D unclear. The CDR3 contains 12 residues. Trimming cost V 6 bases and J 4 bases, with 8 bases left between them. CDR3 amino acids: CASRFRPDTQYF. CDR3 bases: TGTGCCAGCAGATTTCGGCCAGATACGCAGTATTTT.

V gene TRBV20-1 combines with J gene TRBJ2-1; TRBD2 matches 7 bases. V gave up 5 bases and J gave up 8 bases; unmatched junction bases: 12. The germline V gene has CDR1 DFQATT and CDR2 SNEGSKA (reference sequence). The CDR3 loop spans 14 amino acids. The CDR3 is CSASIRAGRHEQFF. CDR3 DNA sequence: TGCAGTGCTTCAATACGAGCGGGGCGACATGAGCAGTTCTTC.

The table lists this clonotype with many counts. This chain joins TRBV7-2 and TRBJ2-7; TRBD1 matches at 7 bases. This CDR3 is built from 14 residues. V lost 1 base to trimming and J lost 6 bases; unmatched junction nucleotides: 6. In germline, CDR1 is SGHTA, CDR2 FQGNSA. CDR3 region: CASSLDRNRGEQYF. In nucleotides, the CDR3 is TGTGCCAGCAGCTTAGATCGGAACAGGGGCGAGCAGTACTTC.

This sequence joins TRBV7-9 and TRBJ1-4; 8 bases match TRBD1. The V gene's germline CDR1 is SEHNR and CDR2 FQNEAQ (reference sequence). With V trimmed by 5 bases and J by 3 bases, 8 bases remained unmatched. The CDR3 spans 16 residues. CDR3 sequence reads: CASSPQGAGANEKLFF. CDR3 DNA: TGTGCCAGCAGCCCCCAGGGGGCTGGCGCTAATGAAAAACTGTTTTTT.

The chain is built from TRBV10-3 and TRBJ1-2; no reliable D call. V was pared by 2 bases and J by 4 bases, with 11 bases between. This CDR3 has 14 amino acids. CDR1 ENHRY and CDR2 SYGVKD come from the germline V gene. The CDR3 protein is CAISEITPSYGYTF. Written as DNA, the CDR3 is TGTGCCATCAGTGAGATTACACCCTCCTATGGCTACACCTTC.

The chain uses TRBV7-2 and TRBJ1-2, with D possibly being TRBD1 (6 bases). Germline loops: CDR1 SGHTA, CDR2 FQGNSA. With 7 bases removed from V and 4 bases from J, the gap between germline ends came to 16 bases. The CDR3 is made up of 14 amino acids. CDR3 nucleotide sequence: TGTGCCAGCAAGCGGGCAGGGGAGGCCTATGGCTACACCTTC. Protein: CASKRAGEAYGYTF.

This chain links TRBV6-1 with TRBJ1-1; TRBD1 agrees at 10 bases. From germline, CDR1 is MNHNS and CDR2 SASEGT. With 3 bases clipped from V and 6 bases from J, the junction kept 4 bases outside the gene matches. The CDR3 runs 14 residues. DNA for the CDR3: TGTGCCAGCAGTGACGGGACAGGGGTCTCTGAAGCTTTCTTT. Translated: CASSDGTGVSEAFF.

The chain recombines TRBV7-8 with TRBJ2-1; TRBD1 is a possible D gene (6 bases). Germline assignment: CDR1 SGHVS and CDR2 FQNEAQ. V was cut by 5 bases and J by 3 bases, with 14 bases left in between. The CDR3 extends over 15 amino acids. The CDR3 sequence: CASSRSGTNYNEQFF. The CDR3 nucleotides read TGTGCCAGCAGCCGGTCCGGGACAAACTACAATGAGCAGTTCTTC.

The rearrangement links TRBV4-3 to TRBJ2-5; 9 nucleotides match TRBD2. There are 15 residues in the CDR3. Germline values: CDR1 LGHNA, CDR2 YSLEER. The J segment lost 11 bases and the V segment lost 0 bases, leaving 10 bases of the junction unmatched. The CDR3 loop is CASSQELAGYNEQYF. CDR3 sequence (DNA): TGCGCCAGCAGCCAAGAACTAGCGGGTTACAATGAGCAGTACTTC.

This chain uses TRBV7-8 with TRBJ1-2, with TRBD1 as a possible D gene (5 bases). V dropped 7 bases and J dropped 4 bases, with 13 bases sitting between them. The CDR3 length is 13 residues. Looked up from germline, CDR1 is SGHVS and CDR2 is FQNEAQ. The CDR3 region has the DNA TGTGCCAGCAATGCACAGGACGGCTATGGCTACACCTTC. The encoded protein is CASNAQDGYGYTF.

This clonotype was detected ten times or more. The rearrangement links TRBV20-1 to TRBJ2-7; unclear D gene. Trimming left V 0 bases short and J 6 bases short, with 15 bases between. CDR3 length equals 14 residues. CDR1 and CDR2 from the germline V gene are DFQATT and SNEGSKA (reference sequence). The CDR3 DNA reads TGCAGTGCTAGAGATCAAGGACGGTGGAGCGAGCAGTACTTC. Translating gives CSARDQGRWSEQYF.

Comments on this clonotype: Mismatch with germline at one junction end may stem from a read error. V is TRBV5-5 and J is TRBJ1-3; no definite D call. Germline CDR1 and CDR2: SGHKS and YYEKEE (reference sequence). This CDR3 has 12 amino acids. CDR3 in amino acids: CASSLPFDTIYF. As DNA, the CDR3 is TGCGCCAGCAGCTTGCCCTTTGACACCATATATTTT.

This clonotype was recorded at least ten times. The CDR3 DNA reads as TGTGCCAGCAGCCGACTTACTAGCGTCTCTAGCACAGATACGCAGTATTTT. This sequence encodes CASSRLTSVSSTDTQYF. V is TRBV11-2 and J is TRBJ2-3, with 7 bases matching TRBD2. There are 17 residues in the CDR3. V lost 5 bases and J lost 0; bases outside the gene matches: 11. Germline V lookup: CDR1 SGHAT, CDR2 FQNNGV.

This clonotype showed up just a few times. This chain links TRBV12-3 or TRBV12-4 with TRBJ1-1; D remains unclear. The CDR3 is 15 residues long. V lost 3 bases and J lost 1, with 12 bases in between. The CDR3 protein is CASSLSSVTNTEAFF. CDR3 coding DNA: TGTGCCAGCAGTTTGTCTTCGGTTACGAACACTGAAGCTTTCTTT.

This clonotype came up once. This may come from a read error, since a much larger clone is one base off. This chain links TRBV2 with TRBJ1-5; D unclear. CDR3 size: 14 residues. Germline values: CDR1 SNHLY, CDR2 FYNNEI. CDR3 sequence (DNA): TGTGCCGGCAGTGTGGAGAGGGGCAATCAGCCCCAGCATTTT. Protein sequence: CAGSVERGNQPQHF.

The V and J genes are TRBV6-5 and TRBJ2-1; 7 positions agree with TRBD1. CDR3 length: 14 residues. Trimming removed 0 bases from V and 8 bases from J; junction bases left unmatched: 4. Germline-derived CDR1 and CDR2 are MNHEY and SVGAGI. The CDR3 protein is CASSYSNRGHEQFF. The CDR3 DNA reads TGTGCCAGCAGTTACTCGAACAGGGGACATGAGCAGTTCTTC.

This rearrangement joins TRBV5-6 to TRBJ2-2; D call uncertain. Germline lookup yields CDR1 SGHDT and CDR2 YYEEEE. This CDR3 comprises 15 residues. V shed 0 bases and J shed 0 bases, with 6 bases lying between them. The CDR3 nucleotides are TGTGCCAGCAGCTTGGTGGACGCGAACACCGGGGAGCTGTTTTTT. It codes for CASSLVDANTGELFF.

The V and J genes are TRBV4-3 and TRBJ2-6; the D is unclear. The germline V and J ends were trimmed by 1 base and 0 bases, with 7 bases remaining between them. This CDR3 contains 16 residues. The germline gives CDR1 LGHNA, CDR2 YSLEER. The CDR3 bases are TGCGCCAGCAGCCAAGGCATGAACTCTGGGGCCAACGTCCTGACTTTC. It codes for CASSQGMNSGANVLTF.

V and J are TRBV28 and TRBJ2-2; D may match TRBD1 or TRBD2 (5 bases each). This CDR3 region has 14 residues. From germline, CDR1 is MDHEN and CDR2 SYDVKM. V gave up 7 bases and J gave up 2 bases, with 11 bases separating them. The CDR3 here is CASTHRTNTGELFF. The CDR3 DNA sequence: TGTGCCAGCACCCACAGGACTAACACCGGGGAGCTGTTTTTT.

This CDR3 reads CASSPDSFGGELFF. The CDR3 DNA is TGTGCCAGCAGCCCGGACAGTTTCGGCGGGGAGCTGTTTTTT. The gene calls are TRBV7-2 and TRBJ2-2; tentatively, D is TRBD1 (6 bases). V was cut by 5 bases and J by 7 bases, with 14 bases left in between. This CDR3 has 14 residues. Looked up from germline, CDR1 is SGHTA and CDR2 is FQGNSA.

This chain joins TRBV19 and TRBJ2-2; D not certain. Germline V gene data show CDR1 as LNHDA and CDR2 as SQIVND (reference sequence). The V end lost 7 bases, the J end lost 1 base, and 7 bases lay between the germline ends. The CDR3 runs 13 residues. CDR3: CASTRMNTGELFF. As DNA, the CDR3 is TGTGCCAGTACAAGAATGAACACCGGGGAGCTGTTTTTT.

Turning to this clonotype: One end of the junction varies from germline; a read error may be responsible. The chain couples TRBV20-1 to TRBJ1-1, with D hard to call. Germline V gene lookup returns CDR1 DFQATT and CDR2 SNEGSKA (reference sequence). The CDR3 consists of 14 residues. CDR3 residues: CSAGDQSVRDEAFF. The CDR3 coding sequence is TGCAGTGCTGGAGATCAGTCGGTGAGGGATGAAGCTTTCTTT.

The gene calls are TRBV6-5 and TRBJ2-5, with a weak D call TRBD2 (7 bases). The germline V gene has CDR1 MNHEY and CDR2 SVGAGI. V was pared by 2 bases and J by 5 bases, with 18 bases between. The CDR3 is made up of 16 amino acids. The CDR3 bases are TGTGCCAGCAGTTACACCCAGGGACTAAGGGGGGAGACCCAGTACTTC. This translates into CASSYTQGLRGETQYF.

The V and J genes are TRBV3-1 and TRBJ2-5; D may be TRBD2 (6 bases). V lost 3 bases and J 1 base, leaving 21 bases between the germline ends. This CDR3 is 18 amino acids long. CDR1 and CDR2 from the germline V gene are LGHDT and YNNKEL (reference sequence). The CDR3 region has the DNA TGTGCCAGCAGCCACCCCTCGGGGGAGCTCCCTTTCCAAGAGACCCAGTACTTC. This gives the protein CASSHPSGELPFQETQYF.